The TCR beta chain under discussion was sequenced for a study of blood T cell repertoires in COVID-19. Study information: The origin of the acute and convalescent COVID-19 samples was the United States, Italy and Spain. PBMCs, B-cell-depleted T cells, or T cells provided the cDNA or gDNA that made up the material.

In regard to this clone: The same CDR3 can be traced to other DNA sequences in this sample.

Source study methods: Counts of nucleated cells, estimated from reference gene primer amplification, were obtained. Sequenced by immunoSEQ multiplex PCR; TCRdb stores in-frame clones only, minus some. That table furnishes V, J and clone size, whereas the DNA furnished D and trimming. The sample gives hundreds of thousands of clones, almost 85% of which show up once; 4.5% to 5.5% is in the top ten. V trimming: 0 bases; J trimming: 4 bases; junction bases outside the gene matches: 3. Germline V lookup: CDR1 SGDLS, CDR2 YYNGEE. This CDR3 contains 15 residues. This chain links TRBV9 with TRBJ2-1; TRBD1 aligns across 8 bases. The sample comprised peripheral blood. The receptor's source is a man between 45 and 60 years old with active or convalescent COVID-19. CDR3 region: CASSVGQGAYNEQFF. In DNA form, the CDR3 reads TGTGCCAGCAGCGTAGGGCAGGGGGCATACAATGAGCAGTTCTTC. Based on the CDR3 plus reference TRBV9 and TRBJ2-1, the full variable domain is DSGVTQTPKHLITATGQRVTLRCSPRSGDLSVYWYQQSLDQGLQFLIQYYNGEERAKGNILERFSAQQFPDLHSELNLSSLELGDSALYFCASSVGQGAYNEQFFGPGTRLTVL.